Sequencing of this T cell receptor beta chain was carried out in a study of CD8+ T cells in alopecia areata (dated by TCRdb to 2016 to 2019). Turning to the overall study: The treated patients, all with moderate-to-severe alopecia areata, were enrolled in an open-label pilot trial of oral tofacitinib given at 5 to 10 mg twice daily. Tofacitinib was given for 6 to 18 months, followed by 6 months of follow-up off drug to assess delayed response and recurrence. The study used high-throughput TCRbeta sequencing to examine T cell clonal expansion in alopecia areata, in both the C3H/HeJ mouse model and human patients. On the human side, TCRbeta sequencing was run on scalp tissue and on sorted CD4+ and CD8+ peripheral blood T cells from healthy controls and from alopecia areata patients with either patchy or totalis/universalis disease. Biopsies were taken from tofacitinib-treated patients at baseline and again at 4 and 24 weeks into treatment, and several of those patients also had a later scalp biopsy. Clonality in the scalp was compared among normal scalp (n=4), patchy alopecia areata scalp (n=8), and alopecia totalis/universalis scalp (n=8). RNA came from the PAXgene miRNA kit for fixed scalp, the miRNeasy kit for PBMCs, and the RNeasy kit for mouse skin. immunoSEQ multiplex PCR using 35 Vbeta forward primers and 13 Jbeta reverse primers was used to amplify TCRbeta CDR3 regions. What the work shows at the level of the full study, not this receptor alone: Shared TCR sequences between patients were less evident than in mice, which may be partly attributable to HLA diversity in the patient population. Compared with normal scalp, lesional scalp had higher clonality and more expanded CD8+ clones, particularly in alopecia totalis/universalis, a pattern that suggests antigenic drive. Unlike mouse skin, where gammadelta T cells dominate, normal human skin contains resident alphabeta T cells that get sequenced too, which complicates analysis of the scalp TCR repertoire.

This specimen's time point label, per the study, means: baseline before oral tofacitinib. Peripheral blood and lesional scalp punch biopsies were obtained from patients with alopecia areata. PBMCs were isolated by density centrifugation and stained for CD3, CD4 and CD8, and CD4+ and CD8+ T cells were sorted on a FACSAria. Including the terminal cysteine and phenylalanine, the CDR3 comprises 12 residues. Only the CDR3 part of the read is kept: 36 bases, read in frame from the first base. The trim is 2 bases for V and 9 bases for J, with a gap of 5 bases between the germline ends. Via the germline V gene (reference sequence), CDR1 is MNHEY and CDR2 SMNVEV. Notes on this clone: Its antigen has not been determined. Base qualities are not at hand, and no much larger clone is one base apart.

Library creation used the immunoSEQ multiplex PCR assay. For TCR sequencing, RNA was extracted from every sample and reverse transcribed into cDNA to serve as template. SuperScript III was used for first-strand cDNA synthesis, primed with a 2:1 mix of oligo-dT and random hexamers. A synthetic immune receptor repertoire was used to assess amplification bias, and residual bias was removed computationally. The original methods were these. Raw reads were preprocessed for error removal, and CDR3 was defined according to IMGT conventions as running from the conserved cysteine to phenylalanine. Clonality was calculated as 1 minus Shannon entropy normalized by log2 of the number of productive unique TCRs. CD4 or CD8 identity of scalp clones was inferred by cross-referencing scalp TCRbeta sequences with sorted blood CD4 and CD8 repertoires. TCRdb took this table from immuneACCESS and kept in-frame rearrangements with V and J called. Such tables lack part of the clones; where checked against another copy, unresolved V genes explain under half of the gap, and the rest is unexplained. V, J and clone size were drawn from that table, and D and trimming were deduced from the DNA. The sample table lists roughly 150,000 clones, less than 65% of them with a count of one. The ten biggest clones cover roughly 21% of the sample.

The sequencing used CD8+ T cells sorted from blood, collected at week 0. This clonotype originated in a human donor with alopecia areata. The chain employs TRBV27 and TRBJ1-6; the D gene identity is not certain. DNA sequence: TGTGCCAGCAGTTTAGGGAGTTCACCCCTCCACTTT. Translated, it reads CASSLGSSPLHF.